Listed below are T cell receptor beta chains from one sample, sequenced in a study of blood T cell repertoires in COVID-19. The table came from immunoSEQ multiplex PCR; TCRdb's copy has only in-frame clones and leaves some out. The sample contains about 170,000 clones, about 86% of which appear only once. Sequenced sample: peripheral blood. All receptors derive from a woman between 55 and 75 years old with COVID-19, enrolled during active disease. The CDR3 runs from the conserved cysteine through the conserved F or W. A D gene is named only where the DNA matches it firmly. The size of a clone is reported for some rows only, either as once, few or many, or as a class for expanded clones.

abundance	v_gene	d_gene	j_gene	CDR3nt	CDR3aa
-	TRBV5-1	-	TRBJ1-2	TGCGCCAGCAGCCCGGCGCGGGGGGGAGATTATGGCTACACCTTC	CASSPARGGDYGYTF
-	TRBV7-3	TRBD2	TRBJ2-1	TGTGCCAGCAGCTTATTAGGGACTAGCGGGAGTAACCCCTACAATGAGCAGTTCTTC	CASSLLGTSGSNPYNEQFF
-	TRBV19	TRBD1	TRBJ2-4	TGTGCCAGTAAGAGGGACAGATTAATTCTAGCCAAAAACATTCAGTACTTC	CASKRDRLILAKNIQYF
-	TRBV9	-	TRBJ2-7	TGTGCCAGCAGCGTAGGGGGCCTAGCGCTCTCCTACGAGCAGTACTTC	CASSVGGLALSYEQYF
-	TRBV5-1	-	TRBJ2-7	TGCGCCAGCAGCCAGCCGACTAGTTTTCGCGAGCAGTACTTC	CASSQPTSFREQYF
once	TRBV11-2	TRBD1	TRBJ1-6	TGTGCCAGCAGCCCGGAGACAGGGGGTAAATCACCCCTCCACTTT	CASSPETGGKSPLHF
-	TRBV19	TRBD1	TRBJ1-2	TGTGCCAGTATCGGGGACAGCTATGGCTACACCTTC	CASIGDSYGYTF
-	TRBV6-2/TRBV6-3	TRBD1	TRBJ1-2	TGTGCCAGCAGTTTACAGGGGTCACTCTATGGCTACACCTTC	CASSLQGSLYGYTF
-	TRBV10-3	TRBD1	TRBJ2-7	TGTGCCATCCTCGGGACAGGGGACCACGAGCAGTACTTC	CAILGTGDHEQYF
-	TRBV5-4	TRBD2	TRBJ2-5	TGTGCCAGCAGCTTGGGACCCACGGGGGGAGAGACCCAGTACTTC	CASSLGPTGGETQYF
-	TRBV5-1	-	TRBJ1-1	TGCGCCAGCAGCTTCTTGGCGGGGGCCATTACAGTGAACACTGAAGCTTTCTTT	CASSFLAGAITVNTEAFF
-	TRBV6-6	-	TRBJ1-4	TGTGCCAGCAGTAGGGGAACGACTAATGAAAAACTGTTTTTT	CASSRGTTNEKLFF
-	TRBV6-5	-	TRBJ1-2	TGTGCCAGCAGTTACTCGGGCAGGGGATATGGCTACACCTTC	CASSYSGRGYGYTF
once	TRBV9	TRBD1	TRBJ2-5	TGTGCCAGCAGCCCAGGTCAGGGACAGGGGGAAGAGACCCAGTACTTC	CASSPGQGQGEETQYF
-	TRBV5-6	-	TRBJ1-3	TGTGCCAGCAGCTTGGCCGCAGGGGCATTAAACACCATATATTTT	CASSLAAGALNTIYF
-	TRBV9	-	TRBJ1-2	TGTGCCAGCAGCGTAGAAACAGGGTATGGCTACACCTTC	CASSVETGYGYTF
once	TRBV14	TRBD1	TRBJ1-2	TGTGCCAGCAGCCAAGTCCAGGGGGCTACTGGCTACACCTTC	CASSQVQGATGYTF
-	TRBV27	-	TRBJ1-1	TGTGCCAGCAGTCCCGGGTGGGACACTGAAGCTTTCTTT	CASSPGWDTEAFF